The T cell receptor (beta chain) described here comes from a study of blood T cell repertoires in COVID-19. In assigning cohorts, the study relied on participant-reported clinical history. In the case of this clone: The sample carries other DNA sequences with the same CDR3.

Assay used: immunoSEQ multiplex PCR; TCRdb lists only in-frame clones, some missing. This sample has 380,000 or so clones, with over 75% found just once. CDR3 length equals 15 residues. V was trimmed by 1 base and J by 0 bases, leaving 7 bases between them. CDR1 is MNHEY and CDR2 is SVGAGI in the germline V gene. This chain links TRBV6-5 with TRBJ1-5, with TRBD1 as a possible D gene (6 bases). This sequence originates from a woman in her forties with acute COVID-19. Sequences were obtained from PBMCs or T cells enriched from blood (not recorded which). CDR3 protein: CASSYLQGSNQPQHF. As DNA, the CDR3 is TGTGCCAGCAGTTACTTACAGGGTAGCAATCAGCCCCAGCATTTT.